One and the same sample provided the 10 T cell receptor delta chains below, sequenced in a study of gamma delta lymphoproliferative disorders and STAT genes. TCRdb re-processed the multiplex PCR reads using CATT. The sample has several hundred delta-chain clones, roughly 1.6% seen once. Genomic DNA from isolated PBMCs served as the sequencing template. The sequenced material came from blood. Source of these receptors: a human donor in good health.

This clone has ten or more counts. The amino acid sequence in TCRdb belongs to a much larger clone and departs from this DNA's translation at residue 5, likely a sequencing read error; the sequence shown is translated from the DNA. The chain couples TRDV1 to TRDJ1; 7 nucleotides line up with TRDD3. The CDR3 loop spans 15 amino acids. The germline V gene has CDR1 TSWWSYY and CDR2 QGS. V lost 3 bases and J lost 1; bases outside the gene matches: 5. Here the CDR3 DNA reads TGTGCTCTTGGGGAGTACTGGGGTGTCACCGATAAACTCATCTTT. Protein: CALGEYWGVTDKLIF.

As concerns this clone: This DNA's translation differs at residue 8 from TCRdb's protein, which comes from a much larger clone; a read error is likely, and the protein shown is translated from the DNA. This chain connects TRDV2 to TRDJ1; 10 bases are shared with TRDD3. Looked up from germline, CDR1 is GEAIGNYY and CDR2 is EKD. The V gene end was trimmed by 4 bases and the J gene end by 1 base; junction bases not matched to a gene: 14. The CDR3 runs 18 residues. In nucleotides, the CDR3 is TGTGCCTGTGATACCGTTTCTTCTGGGGGATATTCCACCGATAAACTCATCTTT. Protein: CACDTVSSGGYSTDKLIF.

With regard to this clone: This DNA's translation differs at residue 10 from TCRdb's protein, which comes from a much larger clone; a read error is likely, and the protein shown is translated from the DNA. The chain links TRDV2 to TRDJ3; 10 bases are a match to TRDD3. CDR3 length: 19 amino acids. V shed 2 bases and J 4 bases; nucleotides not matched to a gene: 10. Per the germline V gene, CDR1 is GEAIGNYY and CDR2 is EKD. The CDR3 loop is CACDKLLGDPVWDTRQMFF. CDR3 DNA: TGTGCCTGTGACAAGTTACTGGGGGATCCGGTTTGGGACACCCGACAGATGTTTTTC.

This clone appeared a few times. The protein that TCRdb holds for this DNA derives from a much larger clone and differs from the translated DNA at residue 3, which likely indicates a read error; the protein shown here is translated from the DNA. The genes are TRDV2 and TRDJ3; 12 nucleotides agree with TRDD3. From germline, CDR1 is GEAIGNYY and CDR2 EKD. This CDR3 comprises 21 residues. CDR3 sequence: CARDKGWGIRESTWDTRQMFF. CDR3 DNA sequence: TGTGCCCGTGACAAGGGCTGGGGGATACGCGAGTCCACCTGGGACACCCGACAGATGTTTTTC.

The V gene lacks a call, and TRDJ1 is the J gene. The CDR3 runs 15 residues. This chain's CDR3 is CAFADPLDDTDKLIF. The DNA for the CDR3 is TGTGCCTTTGCTGACCCCCTAGATGACACCGATAAACTCATCTTT.

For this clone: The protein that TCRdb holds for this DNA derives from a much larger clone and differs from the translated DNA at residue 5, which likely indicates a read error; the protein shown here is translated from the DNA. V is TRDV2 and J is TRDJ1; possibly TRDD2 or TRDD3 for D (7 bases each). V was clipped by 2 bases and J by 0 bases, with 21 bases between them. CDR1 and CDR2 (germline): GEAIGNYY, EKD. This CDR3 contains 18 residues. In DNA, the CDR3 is TGTGCCTGTGACATTCCCTTCCTTGGGGGGATTGACACCGATAAACTCATCTTT. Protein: CACDIPFLGGIDTDKLIF.

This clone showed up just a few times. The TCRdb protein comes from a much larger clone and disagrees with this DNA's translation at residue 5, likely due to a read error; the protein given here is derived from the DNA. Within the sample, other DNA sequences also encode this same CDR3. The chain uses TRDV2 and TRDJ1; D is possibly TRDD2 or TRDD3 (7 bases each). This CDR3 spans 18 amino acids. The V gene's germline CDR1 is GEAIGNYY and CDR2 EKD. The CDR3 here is CACDAPFLGGIDTDKLIF. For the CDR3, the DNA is TGTGCCTGTGACGCTCCCTTCCTTGGGGGGATTGACACCGATAAGCTCATCTTT.

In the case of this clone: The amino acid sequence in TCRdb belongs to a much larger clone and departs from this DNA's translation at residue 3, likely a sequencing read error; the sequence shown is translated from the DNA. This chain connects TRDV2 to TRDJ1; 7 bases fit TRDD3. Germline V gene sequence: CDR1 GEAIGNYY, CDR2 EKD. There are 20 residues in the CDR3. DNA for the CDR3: TGTGCCTTTGACACGTCGGGCCTGGGGGCAAAGGATACCTTCACCGATAAACTCATCTTT. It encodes CAFDTSGLGAKDTFTDKLIF.

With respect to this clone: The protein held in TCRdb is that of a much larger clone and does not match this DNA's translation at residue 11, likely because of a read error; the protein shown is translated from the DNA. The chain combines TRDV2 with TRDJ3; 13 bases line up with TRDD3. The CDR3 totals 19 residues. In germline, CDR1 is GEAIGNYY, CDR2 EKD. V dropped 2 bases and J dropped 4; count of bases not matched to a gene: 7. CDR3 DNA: TGTGCCTGTGACAAGTTACTGGGGGATACGATTTGGGACACCCGACAGATGTTTTTC. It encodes CACDKLLGDTIWDTRQMFF.

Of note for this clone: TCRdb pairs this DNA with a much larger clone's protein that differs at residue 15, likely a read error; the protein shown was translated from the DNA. DNA for the CDR3: TGTGCCTGTGACTCTATGATACTGGGGGATAGAACCGATAAACCCATCTTT. Amino acid sequence: CACDSMILGDRTDKPIF. V and J are TRDV2 and TRDJ1, with TRDD3 identical over 11 bases. The CDR3 totals 17 residues. CDR1 is GEAIGNYY and CDR2 is EKD in the germline V gene.